The rows below give T cell receptor beta chains drawn from one sample of a study of technical replicates of blood from a handful of donors. Profiling relied on immunoSEQ multiplex PCR, and the TCRdb table lists in-frame clones only, not all of them. Of around 79,000 clones in the sample, 94% were seen once. Specimen: T cells isolated from PBMCs. The receptors were sampled from a human donor in good health. CDR3s include the opening cysteine and the closing phenylalanine or tryptophan. A D gene is named only where the DNA matches it firmly. Rows give clone size only sometimes, using once, few, many, or a class for an expanded clone.

>TRBV6-5|-|TRBD2|TRBJ2-7
CASSYRGLAMNEQYF
TGTGCCAGCAGTTACAGGGGACTAGCAATGAACGAGCAGTACTTC
>TRBV5-1|-|-|TRBJ1-4
CASSGGTSEKLFF
TGCGCCAGCTCGGGAGGCACGAGTGAAAAACTGTTTTTT
>TRBV19|-|-|TRBJ2-3
CASSILEAADTQYF
TGTGCCAGTAGTATTCTAGAAGCGGCAGATACGCAGTATTTT
>TRBV29-1|-|-|TRBJ1-4
CSVGGSGSRNEKLFF
TGCAGCGTTGGAGGAAGCGGGTCAAGAAATGAAAAACTGTTTTTT
>TRBV5-1|once|TRBD2|TRBJ2-1
CASSSSGWGSYNEQFF
TGCGCCAGCAGCTCTAGCGGGTGGGGCTCCTACAATGAGCAGTTCTTC
>TRBV15|-|-|TRBJ1-1
CATSRDWGPEAFF
TGTGCCACCAGCAGAGATTGGGGGCCTGAAGCTTTCTTT
>TRBV6-5|-|TRBD2|TRBJ2-5
CASSVLSGGETQYF
TGTGCCAGCAGTGTTCTTAGCGGGGGAGAGACCCAGTACTTC
>TRBV27|-|TRBD2|TRBJ2-7
CASSQVAGGPYEQYF
TGTGCCAGCAGTCAAGTAGCGGGAGGTCCCTACGAGCAGTACTTC
>TRBV7-3|-|TRBD2|TRBJ2-1
CASSPSGSRSYNEQFF
TGTGCCAGCAGCCCTAGCGGGAGTAGGTCCTACAATGAGCAGTTCTTC
>TRBV6-1|-|-|TRBJ1-1
CASIYREVNTEAFF
TGTGCCAGCATCTACAGGGAAGTAAACACTGAAGCTTTCTTT
>TRBV7-3|-|-|TRBJ2-1
CASSLAGSYNEQFF
TGTGCCAGCAGCTTAGCGGGGAGCTACAATGAGCAGTTCTTC
>TRBV28|-|-|TRBJ2-3
CASGRQAWDTQYF
TGTGCCAGCGGAAGACAGGCGTGGGATACGCAGTATTTT
>TRBV6-6|few|-|TRBJ2-7
CASRELRDNLEQYF
TGTGCCAGCAGGGAACTCCGGGACAACCTCGAGCAGTACTTC
>TRBV6-1|-|-|TRBJ1-2
CASGPGRGYTF
TGTGCCAGCGGTCCAGGGCGTGGCTACACCTTC
>TRBV19|-|-|TRBJ1-4
CATTDSAPWEKLFF
TGTGCCACCACGGACAGCGCCCCTTGGGAAAAACTGTTTTTT
>TRBV30|once|TRBD2|TRBJ2-5
CAWELAGIQETQYF
TGTGCCTGGGAGCTAGCGGGCATCCAAGAGACCCAGTACTTC
>TRBV7-9|-|TRBD2|TRBJ2-7
CASSLDGREDEQYF
TGTGCCAGCAGCTTAGACGGGAGGGAAGACGAGCAGTACTTC
>TRBV10-3|-|-|TRBJ2-1
CAISESEGGSYNEQFF
TGTGCCATCAGTGAGTCCGAGGGTGGCTCCTACAATGAGCAGTTCTTC
>TRBV9|-|TRBD2|TRBJ2-6
CASSEGLSPGANVLTF
TGTGCCAGCAGCGAGGGACTAAGCCCTGGGGCCAACGTCCTGACTTTC
>TRBV28|-|-|TRBJ2-2
CASSLSGRGTGELFF
TGTGCCAGCAGTTTATCGGGCAGGGGAACCGGGGAGCTGTTTTTT
>TRBV9|-|TRBD1|TRBJ1-4
CASSVGTGSGEKLFF
TGTGCCAGCAGCGTAGGGACAGGTTCTGGAGAAAAACTGTTTTTT
>TRBV6-1|once|-|TRBJ2-7
CASLFSPGTGEQYF
TGTGCCAGCTTATTCTCCCCGGGCACAGGCGAGCAGTACTTC
>TRBV6-6|-|-|TRBJ1-1
CASSYLGEGAFF
TGTGCCAGCAGTTATCTCGGAGAGGGAGCTTTCTTT
>TRBV27|-|-|TRBJ1-5
CASSAGRSNQPQHF
TGTGCCAGCAGTGCGGGGAGAAGCAATCAGCCCCAGCATTTT
>TRBV19|-|-|TRBJ1-4
CASTQADATNEKLFF
TGTGCCAGTACCCAGGCAGATGCAACTAATGAAAAACTGTTTTTT
>TRBV28|-|-|TRBJ2-7
CASREYRDGSYEQYF
TGTGCCAGCAGGGAATACAGGGATGGAAGCTACGAGCAGTACTTC
>TRBV7-8|once|-|TRBJ2-7
CASSLGGQSYEQYF
TGTGCCAGCAGCTTAGGCGGGCAGTCCTACGAGCAGTACTTC
>TRBV7-8|-|-|TRBJ1-2
CASSLRDRGYTF
TGTGCCAGCAGCTTAAGAGACAGGGGCTACACCTTC
>TRBV5-4|-|TRBD2|TRBJ2-1
CASSRGLAGANEQFF
TGTGCCAGCAGCCGGGGACTAGCGGGAGCCAATGAGCAGTTCTTC
>TRBV9|-|-|TRBJ1-2
CASSVGGHETYGYTF
TGTGCCAGCAGCGTAGGCGGTCATGAAACCTATGGCTACACCTTC
>TRBV28|-|-|TRBJ1-5
CASSLFREGNQPQHF
TGTGCCAGCAGTTTATTCAGGGAGGGCAATCAGCCCCAGCATTTT
>TRBV27|once|-|TRBJ2-7
CASSFAVDYEQYF
TGTGCCAGCAGTTTTGCCGTAGACTACGAGCAGTACTTC
>TRBV29-1|-|TRBD1|TRBJ2-1
CSVEGTGRYNEQFF
TGCAGCGTTGAAGGGACAGGGCGCTACAATGAGCAGTTCTTC
>TRBV5-6|-|TRBD2|TRBJ2-7
CASSFGTSAYEQYF
TGTGCCAGCAGCTTTGGGACTAGCGCCTACGAGCAGTACTTC
>TRBV4-3|-|-|TRBJ2-3
CASSQEGIGGGYTQYF
TGCGCCAGCAGCCAAGAAGGGATCGGGGGAGGTTATACGCAGTATTTT
>TRBV5-1|-|-|TRBJ1-5
CASSLEGGKQPQHF
TGCGCCAGCAGCTTGGAGGGGGGGAAACAGCCCCAGCATTTT
>TRBV28|-|-|TRBJ1-1
CASLQGTEAFF
TGTGCCAGTCTACAGGGTACTGAAGCTTTCTTT
>TRBV6-1|-|TRBD1|TRBJ1-2
CASSEGTGQGYTF
TGTGCCAGCAGTGAGGGGACAGGGCAAGGCTACACCTTC
>TRBV18|-|TRBD1|TRBJ1-2
CASSPPGQGPYGYTF
TGTGCCAGCTCACCACCGGGACAGGGACCCTATGGCTACACCTTC
>TRBV27|-|-|TRBJ2-1
CASSQRLYSYNEQFF
TGTGCCAGCAGTCAGCGGCTCTACTCCTACAATGAGCAGTTCTTC
>TRBV6-5|-|-|TRBJ2-2
CAAEGLPNTGELFF
TGTGCCGCGGAGGGGCTGCCGAACACCGGGGAGCTGTTTTTT
>TRBV7-9|-|TRBD1|TRBJ1-2
CASSLMGQGATYGYTF
TGTGCCAGCAGCTTAATGGGACAGGGGGCGACCTATGGCTACACCTTC
>TRBV27|-|TRBD1|TRBJ1-2
CASSAGTGSYGYTF
TGTGCCAGCAGTGCCGGGACAGGGAGCTATGGCTACACCTTC
>TRBV7-8|-|-|TRBJ2-5
CASSFLPIEGLETQYF
TGTGCCAGCAGCTTCTTGCCGATTGAGGGATTAGAGACCCAGTACTTC
>TRBV5-6|-|-|TRBJ1-4
CASSLNRYEKLFF
TGTGCCAGCAGCCTTAACCGGTATGAAAAACTGTTTTTT
>TRBV19|-|-|TRBJ1-4
CASRVQGTSSRVFF
TGTGCCAGTAGGGTTCAGGGTACCTCTTCAAGGGTGTTTTTT
>TRBV30|-|TRBD1|TRBJ2-6
CAWSKWGTGARGSGANVLTF
TGTGCCTGGAGTAAGTGGGGGACAGGGGCCAGGGGCTCTGGGGCCAACGTCCTGACTTTC
>TRBV7-9|-|-|TRBJ2-6
CASSRVVSGANVLTF
TGTGCCAGCAGCCGCGTTGTCTCTGGGGCCAACGTCCTGACTTTC